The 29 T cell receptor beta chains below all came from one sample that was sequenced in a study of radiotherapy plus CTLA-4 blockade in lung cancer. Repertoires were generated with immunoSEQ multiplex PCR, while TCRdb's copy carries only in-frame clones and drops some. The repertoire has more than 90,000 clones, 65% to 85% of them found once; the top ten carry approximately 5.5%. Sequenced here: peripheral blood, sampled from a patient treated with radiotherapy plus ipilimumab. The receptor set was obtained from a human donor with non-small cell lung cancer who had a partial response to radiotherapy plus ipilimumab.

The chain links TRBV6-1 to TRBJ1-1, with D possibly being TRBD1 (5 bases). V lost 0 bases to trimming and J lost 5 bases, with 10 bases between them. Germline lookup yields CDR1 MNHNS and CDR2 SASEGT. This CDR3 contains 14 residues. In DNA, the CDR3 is TGTGCCAGCAGTGAAGCCACAGGTAAAACTGAAGCTTTCTTT. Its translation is CASSEATGKTEAFF.

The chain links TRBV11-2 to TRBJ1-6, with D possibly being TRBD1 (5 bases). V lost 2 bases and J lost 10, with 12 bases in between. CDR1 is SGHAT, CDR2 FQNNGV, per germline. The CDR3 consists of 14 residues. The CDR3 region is CASSLWQGDSPLHF. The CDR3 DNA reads TGTGCCAGCAGCTTATGGCAGGGTGACTCACCCCTCCACTTT.

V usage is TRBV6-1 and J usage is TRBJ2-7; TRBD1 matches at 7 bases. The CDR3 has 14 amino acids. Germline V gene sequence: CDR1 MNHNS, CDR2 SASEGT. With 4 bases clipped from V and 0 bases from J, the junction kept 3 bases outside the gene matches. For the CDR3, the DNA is TGTGCCAGCAGTGCCGACAGGGCCTCCTACGAGCAGTACTTC. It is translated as CASSADRASYEQYF.

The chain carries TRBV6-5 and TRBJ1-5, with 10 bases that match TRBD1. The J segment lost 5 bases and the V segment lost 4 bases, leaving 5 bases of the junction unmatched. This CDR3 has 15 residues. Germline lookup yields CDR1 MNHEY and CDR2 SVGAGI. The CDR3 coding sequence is TGTGCCAGCAGTTCCGCCGGGACAGGGGATCAGCCCCAGCATTTT. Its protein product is CASSSAGTGDQPQHF.

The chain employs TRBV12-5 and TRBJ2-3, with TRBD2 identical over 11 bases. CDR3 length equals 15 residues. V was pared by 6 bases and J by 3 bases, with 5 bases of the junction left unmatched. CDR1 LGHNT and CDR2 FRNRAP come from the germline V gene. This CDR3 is CASGVAGGATDTQYF. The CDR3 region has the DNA TGTGCTAGTGGAGTAGCGGGAGGGGCGACAGATACGCAGTATTTT.

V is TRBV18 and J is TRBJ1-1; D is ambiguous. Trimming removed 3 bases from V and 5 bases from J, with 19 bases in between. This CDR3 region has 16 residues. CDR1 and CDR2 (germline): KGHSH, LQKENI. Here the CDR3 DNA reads TGTGCCAGCTCACCGCCCCCCTCCATCGGTAGAACTGAAGCTTTCTTT. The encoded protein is CASSPPPSIGRTEAFF.

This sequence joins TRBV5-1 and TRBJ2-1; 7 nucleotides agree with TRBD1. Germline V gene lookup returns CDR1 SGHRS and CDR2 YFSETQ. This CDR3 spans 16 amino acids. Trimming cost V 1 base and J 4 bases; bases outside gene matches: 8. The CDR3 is CASSLNRGLLYNEQFF. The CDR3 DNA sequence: TGCGCCAGCAGCTTGAATAGGGGGCTTTTGTACAATGAGCAGTTCTTC.

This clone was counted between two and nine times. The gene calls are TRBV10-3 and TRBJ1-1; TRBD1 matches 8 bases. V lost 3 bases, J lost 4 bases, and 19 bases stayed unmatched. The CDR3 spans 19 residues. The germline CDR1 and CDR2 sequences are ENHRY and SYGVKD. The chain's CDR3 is CAISDLGDRLLSASTEAFF. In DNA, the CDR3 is TGTGCCATCAGTGACCTTGGGGACAGGCTTCTTTCCGCCTCCACTGAAGCTTTCTTT.

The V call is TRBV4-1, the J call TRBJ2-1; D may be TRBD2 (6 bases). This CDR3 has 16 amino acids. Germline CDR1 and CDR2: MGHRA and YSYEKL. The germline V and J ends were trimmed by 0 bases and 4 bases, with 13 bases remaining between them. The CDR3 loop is CASSQESGSTYNEQFF. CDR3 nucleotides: TGCGCCAGCAGCCAAGAGTCCGGGAGCACTTACAATGAGCAGTTCTTC.

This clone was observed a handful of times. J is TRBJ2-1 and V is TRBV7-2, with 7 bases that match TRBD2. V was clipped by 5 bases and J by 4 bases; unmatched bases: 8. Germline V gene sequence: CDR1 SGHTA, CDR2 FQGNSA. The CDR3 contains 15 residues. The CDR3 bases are TGTGCCAGCAGCGCCGGACTAGGCTCATACAATGAGCAGTTCTTC. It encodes CASSAGLGSYNEQFF.

This CDR3 is CASSDSLGTYEQYF. CDR3 DNA sequence: TGTGCCAGCAGTGACAGCCTCGGGACTTACGAGCAGTACTTC. The genes are TRBV28 and TRBJ2-7; tentative D call: TRBD2 (6 bases). The CDR3 covers 14 residues. Trimming removed 5 bases at V and 4 bases at J, with 15 bases between. CDR1 and CDR2 (germline): MDHEN, SYDVKM.

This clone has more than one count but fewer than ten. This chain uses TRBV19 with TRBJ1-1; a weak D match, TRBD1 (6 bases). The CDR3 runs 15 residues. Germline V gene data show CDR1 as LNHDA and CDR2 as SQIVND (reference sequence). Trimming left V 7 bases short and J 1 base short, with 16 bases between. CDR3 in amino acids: CASTDNRVGNTEAFF. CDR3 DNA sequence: TGTGCCAGTACCGACAACAGGGTGGGGAACACTGAAGCTTTCTTT.

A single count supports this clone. The CDR3 sequence is CASSPSQTATNTEAFF. Here the CDR3 DNA reads TGTGCCAGCAGCCCGTCCCAGACAGCTACTAACACTGAAGCTTTCTTT. The chain couples TRBV4-2 to TRBJ1-1; D is possibly TRBD1 (5 bases). The CDR3 is made up of 16 amino acids. V was shortened by 4 bases and J by 2 bases, with 17 bases between the two germline ends. Germline V gene lookup returns CDR1 LGHNA and CDR2 YNFKEQ.

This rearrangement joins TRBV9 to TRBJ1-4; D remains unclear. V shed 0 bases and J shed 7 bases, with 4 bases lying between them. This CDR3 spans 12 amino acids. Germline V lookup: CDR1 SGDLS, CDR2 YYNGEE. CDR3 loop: CASSVVGEKLFF. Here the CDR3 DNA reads TGTGCCAGCAGCGTAGTCGGTGAAAAACTGTTTTTT.

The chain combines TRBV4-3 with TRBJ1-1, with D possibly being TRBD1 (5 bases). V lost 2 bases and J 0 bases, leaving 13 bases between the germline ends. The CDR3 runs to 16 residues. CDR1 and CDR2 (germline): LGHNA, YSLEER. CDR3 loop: CASSQHGGGMNTEAFF. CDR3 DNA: TGCGCCAGCAGCCAACACGGGGGGGGAATGAACACTGAAGCTTTCTTT.

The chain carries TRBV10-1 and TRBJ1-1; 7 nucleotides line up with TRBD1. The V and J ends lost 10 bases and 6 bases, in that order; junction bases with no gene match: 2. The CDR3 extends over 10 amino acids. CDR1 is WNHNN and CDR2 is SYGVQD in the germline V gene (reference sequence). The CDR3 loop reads CATQGAEAFF. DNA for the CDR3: TGCGCCACCCAGGGGGCTGAAGCTTTCTTT.

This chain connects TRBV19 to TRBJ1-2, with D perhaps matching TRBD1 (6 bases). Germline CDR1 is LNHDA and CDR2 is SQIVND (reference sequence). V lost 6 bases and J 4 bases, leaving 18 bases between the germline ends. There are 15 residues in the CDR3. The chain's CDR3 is CASSNQGQITYGYTF. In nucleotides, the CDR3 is TGTGCCAGTAGCAACCAAGGACAGATCACCTATGGCTACACCTTC.

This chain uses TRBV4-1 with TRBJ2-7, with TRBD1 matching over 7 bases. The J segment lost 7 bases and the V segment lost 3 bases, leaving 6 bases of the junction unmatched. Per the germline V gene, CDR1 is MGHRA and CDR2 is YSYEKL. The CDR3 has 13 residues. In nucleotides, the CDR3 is TGCGCCAGCAGCCAGCCACAGGGGCGGGAGCAGTACTTC. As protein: CASSQPQGREQYF.

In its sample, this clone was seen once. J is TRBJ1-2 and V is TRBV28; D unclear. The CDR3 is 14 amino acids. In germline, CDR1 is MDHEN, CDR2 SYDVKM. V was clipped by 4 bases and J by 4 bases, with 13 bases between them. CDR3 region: CASSYRRAAYGYTF. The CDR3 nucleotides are TGTGCCAGCAGTTACCGGCGGGCGGCCTATGGCTACACCTTC.

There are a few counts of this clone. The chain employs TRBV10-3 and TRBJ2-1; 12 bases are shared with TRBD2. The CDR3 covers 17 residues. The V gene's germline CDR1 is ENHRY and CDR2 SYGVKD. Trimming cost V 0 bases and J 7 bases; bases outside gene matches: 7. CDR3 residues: CAISESALAGGGNEQFF. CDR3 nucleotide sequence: TGTGCCATCAGTGAGTCGGCACTAGCGGGAGGAGGGAATGAGCAGTTCTTC.

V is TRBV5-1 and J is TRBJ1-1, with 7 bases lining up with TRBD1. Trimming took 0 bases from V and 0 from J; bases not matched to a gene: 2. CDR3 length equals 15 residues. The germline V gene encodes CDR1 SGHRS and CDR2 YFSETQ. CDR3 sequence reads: CASSLEGQMNTEAFF. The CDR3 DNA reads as TGCGCCAGCAGCTTGGAGGGACAGATGAACACTGAAGCTTTCTTT.

This chain's CDR3 is CSVEAGEAPDTQYF. The CDR3 nucleotides read TGCAGCGTTGAGGCGGGAGAGGCTCCAGATACGCAGTATTTT. The genes are TRBV29-1 and TRBJ2-3; 7 bases are shared with TRBD2. Germline CDR1 and CDR2: SQVTM and ANQGSEA. Trimming removed 3 bases from V and 4 bases from J; junction bases left unmatched: 7. The CDR3 is 14 residues long.

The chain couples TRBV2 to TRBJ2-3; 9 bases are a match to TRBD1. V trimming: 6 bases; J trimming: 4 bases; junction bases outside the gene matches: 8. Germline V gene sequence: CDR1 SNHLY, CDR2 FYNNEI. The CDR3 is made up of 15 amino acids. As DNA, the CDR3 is TGTGCCAGCAGGACGGGACAGGGAGTCGCAGATACGCAGTATTTT. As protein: CASRTGQGVADTQYF.

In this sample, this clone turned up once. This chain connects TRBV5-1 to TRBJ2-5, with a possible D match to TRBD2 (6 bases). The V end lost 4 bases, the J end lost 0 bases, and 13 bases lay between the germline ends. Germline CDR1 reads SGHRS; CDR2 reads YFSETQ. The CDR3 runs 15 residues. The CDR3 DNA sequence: TGCGCCAGCAGCAAGATACGGGACTACCAAGAGACCCAGTACTTC. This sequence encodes CASSKIRDYQETQYF.

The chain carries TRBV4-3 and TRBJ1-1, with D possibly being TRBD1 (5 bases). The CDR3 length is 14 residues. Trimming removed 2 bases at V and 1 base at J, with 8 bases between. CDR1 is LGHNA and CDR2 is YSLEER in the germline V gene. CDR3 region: CASSQRGSNTEAFF. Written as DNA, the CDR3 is TGCGCCAGCAGCCAAAGGGGCTCGAACACTGAAGCTTTCTTT.

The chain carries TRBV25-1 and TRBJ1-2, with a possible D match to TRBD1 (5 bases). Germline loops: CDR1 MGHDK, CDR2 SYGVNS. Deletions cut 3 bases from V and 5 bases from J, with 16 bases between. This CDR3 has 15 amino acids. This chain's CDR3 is CASSDSGDFLYGYTF. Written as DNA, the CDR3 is TGTGCCAGCAGTGACTCCGGGGACTTTTTATATGGCTACACCTTC.

CDR3 sequence (DNA): TGTGCCAGCAGCACGGCCGGGACAGGGCCTTACAATGAGCAGTTCTTC. Residues: CASSTAGTGPYNEQFF. The chain joins TRBV9 to TRBJ2-1; 9 bases line up with TRBD1. CDR3 length: 16 amino acids. The V gene end was trimmed by 4 bases and the J gene end by 4 bases; junction bases not matched to a gene: 9. Germline V gives CDR1 SGDLS, CDR2 YYNGEE.

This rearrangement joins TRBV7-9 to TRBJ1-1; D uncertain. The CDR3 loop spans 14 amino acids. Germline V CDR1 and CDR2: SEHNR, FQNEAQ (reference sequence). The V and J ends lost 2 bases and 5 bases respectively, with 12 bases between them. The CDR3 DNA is TGTGCCAGCAGCTTACAGGATCTTGGAACTGAAGCTTTCTTT. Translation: CASSLQDLGTEAFF.

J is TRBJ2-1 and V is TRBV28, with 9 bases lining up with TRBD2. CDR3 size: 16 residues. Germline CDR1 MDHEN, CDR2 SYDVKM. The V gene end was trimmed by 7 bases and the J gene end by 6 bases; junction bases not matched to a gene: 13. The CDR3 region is CASIRGRLAVSNEQFF. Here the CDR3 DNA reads TGTGCCAGCATACGGGGTAGACTAGCGGTTAGCAATGAGCAGTTCTTC. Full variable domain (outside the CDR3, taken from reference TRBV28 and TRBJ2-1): DVKVTQSSRYLVKRTGEKVFLECVQDMDHENMFWYRQDPGLGLRLIYFSYDVKMKEKGDIPEGYSVSREKKERFSLILESASTNQTSMYLCASIRGRLAVSNEQFFGPGTRLTVL.